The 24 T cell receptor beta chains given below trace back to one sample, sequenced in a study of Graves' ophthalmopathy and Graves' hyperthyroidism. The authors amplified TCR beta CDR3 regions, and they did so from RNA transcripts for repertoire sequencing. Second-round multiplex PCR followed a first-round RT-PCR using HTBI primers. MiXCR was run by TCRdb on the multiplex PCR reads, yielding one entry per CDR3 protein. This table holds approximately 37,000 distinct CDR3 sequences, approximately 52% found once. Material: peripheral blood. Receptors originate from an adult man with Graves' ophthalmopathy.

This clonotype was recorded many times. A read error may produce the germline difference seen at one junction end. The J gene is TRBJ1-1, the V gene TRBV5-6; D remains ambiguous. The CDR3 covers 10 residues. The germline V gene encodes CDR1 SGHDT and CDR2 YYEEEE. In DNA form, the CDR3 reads TGTGCCAGCAGCTTGGGGAGGTTTTTGTTT. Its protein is CASSLGRFLF.

Here the CDR3 DNA reads TGTGCCAGCAGTGAGGGTGGCTCACCCCTCCACTTT. This sequence encodes CASSEGGSPLHF. This chain uses TRBV6-1 with TRBJ1-6; D ambiguous. The CDR3 is 12 residues long. V lost 3 bases and J lost 10, with 7 bases in between. Per the germline V gene, CDR1 is MNHNS and CDR2 is SASEGT.

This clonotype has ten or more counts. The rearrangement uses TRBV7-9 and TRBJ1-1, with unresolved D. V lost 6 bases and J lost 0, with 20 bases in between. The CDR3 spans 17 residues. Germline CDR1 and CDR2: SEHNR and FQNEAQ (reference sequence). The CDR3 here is CASRPTLESYLNTEAFF. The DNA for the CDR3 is TGTGCCAGCAGACCAACTTTGGAGTCGTATTTGAACACTGAAGCTTTCTTT.

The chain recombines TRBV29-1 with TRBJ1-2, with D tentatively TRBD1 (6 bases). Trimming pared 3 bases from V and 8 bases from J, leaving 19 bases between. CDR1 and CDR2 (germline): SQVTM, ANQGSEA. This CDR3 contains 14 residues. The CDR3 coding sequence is TGCAGCGTTGATCCGGGGGCCGAGATTTTGGGCTACACCTTC. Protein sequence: CSVDPGAEILGYTF.

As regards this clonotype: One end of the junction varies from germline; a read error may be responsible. DNA for the CDR3: TGTGCCAGCAGCTTGAGAGTCAATCAGCCCCAGTATTTC. It codes for CASSLRVNQPQYF. The V call is TRBV5-6, the J call TRBJ1-5; unclear D gene. This CDR3 is built from 13 residues. Looked up from germline, CDR1 is SGHDT and CDR2 is YYEEEE.

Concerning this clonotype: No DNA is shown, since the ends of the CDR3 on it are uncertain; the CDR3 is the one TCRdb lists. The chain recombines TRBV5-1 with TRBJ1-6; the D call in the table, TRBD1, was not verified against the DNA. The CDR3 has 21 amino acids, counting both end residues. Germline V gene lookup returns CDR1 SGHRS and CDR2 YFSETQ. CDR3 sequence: CASSFYICSATLGQENSPLHF.

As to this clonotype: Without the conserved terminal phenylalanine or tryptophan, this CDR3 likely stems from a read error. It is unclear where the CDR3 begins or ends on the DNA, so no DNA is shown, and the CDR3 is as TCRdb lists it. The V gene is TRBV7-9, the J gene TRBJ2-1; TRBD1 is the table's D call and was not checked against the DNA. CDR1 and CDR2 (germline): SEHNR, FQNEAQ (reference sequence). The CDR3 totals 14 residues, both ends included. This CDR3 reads CASSFRRQQGDFVI.

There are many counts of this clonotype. The CDR3 spells CASSWGQNEQYV. As DNA, the CDR3 is TGTGCCAGCAGCTGGGGACAGAACGAGCAGTACGTC. The genes are TRBV5-6 and TRBJ2-7, with 7 bases that match TRBD1. Looked up from germline, CDR1 is SGHDT and CDR2 is YYEEEE. The CDR3 contains 12 residues. The V gene end was trimmed by 3 bases and the J gene end by 5 bases; junction bases not matched to a gene: 2.

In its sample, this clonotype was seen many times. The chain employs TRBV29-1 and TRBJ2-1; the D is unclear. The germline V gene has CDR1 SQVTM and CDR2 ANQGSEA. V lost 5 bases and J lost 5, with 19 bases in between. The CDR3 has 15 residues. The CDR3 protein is CSVSVHRRNDNEQFF. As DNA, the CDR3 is TGCAGCGTTTCCGTCCATAGGAGAAATGACAATGAGCAGTTCTTC.

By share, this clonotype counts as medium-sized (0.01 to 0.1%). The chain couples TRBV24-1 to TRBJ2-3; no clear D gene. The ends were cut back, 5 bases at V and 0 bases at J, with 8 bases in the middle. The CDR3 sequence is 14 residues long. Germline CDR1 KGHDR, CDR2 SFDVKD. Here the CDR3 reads CATSGDTSTDTQYF. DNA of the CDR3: TGTGCCACCAGTGGTGATACTAGCACAGATACGCAGTATTTT.

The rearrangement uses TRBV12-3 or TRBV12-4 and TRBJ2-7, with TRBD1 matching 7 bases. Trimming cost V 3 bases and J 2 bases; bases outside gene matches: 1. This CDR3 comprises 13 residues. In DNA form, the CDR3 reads TGTGCCAGCAGTTTCAGGGGGACCTACGAGCAGTACTTC. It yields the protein CASSFRGTYEQYF.

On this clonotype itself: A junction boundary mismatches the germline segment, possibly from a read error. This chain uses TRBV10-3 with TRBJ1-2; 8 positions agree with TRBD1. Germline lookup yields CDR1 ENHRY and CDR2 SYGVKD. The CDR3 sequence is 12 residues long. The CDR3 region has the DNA TGTGCCATCGGAAGACAGGGGTCTGGCTGCACCTTC. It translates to CAIGRQGSGCTF.

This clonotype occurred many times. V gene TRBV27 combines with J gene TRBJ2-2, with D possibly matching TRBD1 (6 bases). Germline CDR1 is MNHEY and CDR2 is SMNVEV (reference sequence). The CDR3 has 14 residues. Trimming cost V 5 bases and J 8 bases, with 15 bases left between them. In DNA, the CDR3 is TGTGCCAGCAGTCTAAACAGGGTCTCGGGGGAGCTGTTTTTT. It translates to CASSLNRVSGELFF.

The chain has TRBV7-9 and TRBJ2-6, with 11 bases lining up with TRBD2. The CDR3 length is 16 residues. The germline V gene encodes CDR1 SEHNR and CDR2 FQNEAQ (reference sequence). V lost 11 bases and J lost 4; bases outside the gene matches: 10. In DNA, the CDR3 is TGTGCCGGGGGGACTAGCGGTAACACCGGGGCCAACGTCCTGACTTTC. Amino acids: CAGGTSGNTGANVLTF. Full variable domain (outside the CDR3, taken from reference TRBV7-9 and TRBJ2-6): DTGVSQNPRHKITKRGQNVTFRCDPISEHNRLYWYRQTLGQGPEFLTYFQNEAQLEKSRLLSDRFSAERPKGSFSTLEIQRTEQGDSAMYLCAGGTSGNTGANVLTFGAGSRLTVL.

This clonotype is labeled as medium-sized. The CDR3 protein is CASREGGNWSPLHF. The CDR3 DNA reads as TGTGCCAGCAGGGAAGGGGGCAATTGGTCACCCCTCCACTTT. This rearrangement joins TRBV7-9 to TRBJ1-6; 7 bases agree with TRBD1. CDR3 length: 14 residues. Germline CDR1 reads SEHNR; CDR2 reads FQNEAQ (reference sequence). Losses at the gene ends were 6 bases for V and 10 bases for J; bases not matched to a gene: 9.

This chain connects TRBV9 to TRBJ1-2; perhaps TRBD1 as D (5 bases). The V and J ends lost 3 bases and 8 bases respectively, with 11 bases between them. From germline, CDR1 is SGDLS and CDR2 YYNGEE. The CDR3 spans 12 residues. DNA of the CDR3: TGTGCCAGCAGCGGACAGCAGGGAGGCTACACCTTC. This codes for CASSGQQGGYTF.

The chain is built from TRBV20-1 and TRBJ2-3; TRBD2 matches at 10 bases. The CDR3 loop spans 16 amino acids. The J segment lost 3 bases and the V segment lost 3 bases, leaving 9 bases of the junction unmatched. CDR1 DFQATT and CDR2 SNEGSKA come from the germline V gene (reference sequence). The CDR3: CSARPGSGRITDTQYF. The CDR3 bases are TGCAGTGCTAGGCCGGGTAGCGGGAGGATAACAGATACGCAGTATTTT.

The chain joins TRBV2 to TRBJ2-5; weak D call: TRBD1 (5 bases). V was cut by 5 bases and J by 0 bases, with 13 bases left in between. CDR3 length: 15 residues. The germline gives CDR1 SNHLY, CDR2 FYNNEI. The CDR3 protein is CASSPQGGNQETQYF. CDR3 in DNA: TGTGCCAGCAGTCCCCAGGGCGGTAACCAAGAGACCCAGTACTTC.

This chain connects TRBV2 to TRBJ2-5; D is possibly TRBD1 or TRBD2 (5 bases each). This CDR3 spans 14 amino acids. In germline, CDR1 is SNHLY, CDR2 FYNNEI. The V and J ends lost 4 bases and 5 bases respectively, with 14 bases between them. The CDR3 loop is CASSGGREYETQYF. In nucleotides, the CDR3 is TGTGCCAGCAGTGGGGGCCGGGAATATGAGACCCAGTACTTC.

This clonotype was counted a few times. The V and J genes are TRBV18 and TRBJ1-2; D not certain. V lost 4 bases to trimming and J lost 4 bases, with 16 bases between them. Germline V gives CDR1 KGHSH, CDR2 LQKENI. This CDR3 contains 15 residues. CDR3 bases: TGTGCCAGCTCACGTTCCGGGGAGCCCGGCTATGGCTACACCTTC. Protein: CASSRSGEPGYGYTF.

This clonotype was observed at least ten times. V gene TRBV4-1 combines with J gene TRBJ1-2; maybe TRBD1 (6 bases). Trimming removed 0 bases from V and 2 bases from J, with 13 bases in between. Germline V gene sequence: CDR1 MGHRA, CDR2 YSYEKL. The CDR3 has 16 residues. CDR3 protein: CASSQEGADRNYGYTF. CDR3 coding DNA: TGCGCCAGCAGCCAAGAGGGGGCCGACAGAAACTATGGCTACACCTTC.

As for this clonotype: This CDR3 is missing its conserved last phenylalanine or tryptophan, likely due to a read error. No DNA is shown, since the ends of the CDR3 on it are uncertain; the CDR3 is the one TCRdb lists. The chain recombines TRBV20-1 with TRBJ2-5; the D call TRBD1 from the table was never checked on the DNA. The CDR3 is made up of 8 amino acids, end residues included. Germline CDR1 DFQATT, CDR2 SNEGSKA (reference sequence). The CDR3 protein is CSASHRGY.

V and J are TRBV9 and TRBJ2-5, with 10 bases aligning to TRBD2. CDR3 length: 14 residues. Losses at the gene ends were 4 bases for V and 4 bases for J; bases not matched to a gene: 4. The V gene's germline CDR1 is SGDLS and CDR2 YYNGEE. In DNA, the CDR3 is TGTGCCAGCAGCTTAAGCGGGAGGGCAGAGACCCAGTACTTC. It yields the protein CASSLSGRAETQYF.

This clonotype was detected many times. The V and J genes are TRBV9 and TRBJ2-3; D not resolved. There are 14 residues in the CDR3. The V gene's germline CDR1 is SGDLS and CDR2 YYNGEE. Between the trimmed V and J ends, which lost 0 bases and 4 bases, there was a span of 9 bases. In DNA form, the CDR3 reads TGTGCCAGCAGCGTAGTGTCGAACGCAGATACGCAGTATTTT. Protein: CASSVVSNADTQYF.